The rows below give T cell receptor beta chains drawn from one sample of a study of long-term antiretroviral therapy in people with HIV. This table comes from immunoSEQ multiplex PCR, and its TCRdb copy is limited to in-frame clones, with some not included. The table lists fewer than 20,000 clones, 70% to 90% of them singletons, with 8% to 10% in the top ten. Here the sequenced sample was unsorted PBMCs, taken 0.3 years before starting antiretroviral therapy. The source is a man aged 45-65 years with HIV. The CDR3 runs from the conserved cysteine through the conserved F or W. Each record gives: V gene, D gene, J gene, clone size, CDR3 DNA, CDR3 protein. The D gene is left open where the match is weak. Part of the rows lack a size; the others show once, few, many or a class for expanded clones.

TRBV5-6	-	TRBJ1-3	-	TGTGCCAGCAGCCCGCAGGGAGCTGGAAACACCATATATTTT	CASSPQGAGNTIYF
TRBV4-3	-	TRBJ2-5	-	TGCGCCAGCAGCCAAGTGAAGGGATACGAGACCCAGTACTTC	CASSQVKGYETQYF
TRBV28	-	TRBJ2-1	-	TGTGCCAGCAGTCCAGCAAGGGGATACTCCTACAATGAGCAGTTCTTC	CASSPARGYSYNEQFF
TRBV6-6	-	TRBJ2-2	-	TGTGCCAGCAGTTATTCGAACACCGGGGAGCTGTTTTTT	CASSYSNTGELFF
TRBV28	-	TRBJ1-5	-	TGTGCCAGCAGAGAGAGAGGGACACGGATTGTGGCCCAGCATTTT	CASRERGTRIVAQHF
TRBV7-2	TRBD1	TRBJ2-2	once	TGTGCCAGCACCCGGGAGTCAGGGGGCTACGGGGAGCTGTTTTTT	CASTRESGGYGELFF
TRBV19	TRBD2	TRBJ2-5	-	TGTGCCAGTAGTGAGCTAGCGGGAGGTGATGAGACCCAGTACTTC	CASSELAGGDETQYF
TRBV25-1	-	TRBJ1-1	-	TGTGCCAGCAGTGACGGGCCTCGCGGGGTGAACACTGAAGCTTTCTTT	CASSDGPRGVNTEAFF
TRBV5-8	-	TRBJ2-7	-	TGTGCCAGCAGCTTGGCCTGGGGCAGCGAGCAGTACTTC	CASSLAWGSEQYF
TRBV9	TRBD1	TRBJ2-1	-	TGTGCCAGCAGCCCCCGGACAGGGGGCAATGAGCAGTTCTTC	CASSPRTGGNEQFF
TRBV7-9	-	TRBJ1-3	-	TGTGCCAGCAGCTTAATGGGTCAAGGAAACACCATATATTTT	CASSLMGQGNTIYF
TRBV4-3	TRBD2	TRBJ2-7	-	TGCGCCAGCAGCCCAACAGTTCCGGGCGGGAGTCGTTCCTACGAGCAGTACTTC	CASSPTVPGGSRSYEQYF
TRBV7-2	TRBD1	TRBJ1-1	-	TGTGCCAGCAGTAGAGACAGGGCGAACACTGAAGCTTTCTTT	CASSRDRANTEAFF
TRBV10-1	-	TRBJ1-1	-	TGCGCCAGCAGACAGGGTTTGAACACTGAAGCTTTCTTT	CASRQGLNTEAFF
TRBV4-1	TRBD1	TRBJ2-7	-	TGCGCCAGCAGCCAAGACGGACAGGGTTACGAGCAGTACTTC	CASSQDGQGYEQYF
TRBV2	TRBD1	TRBJ1-2	once	TGTGCCAGCGGAAAGACAGGGAACTATGGCTACACCTTC	CASGKTGNYGYTF
TRBV13	-	TRBJ1-2	-	TGTGCCAGCAGCCCGGGACGCAGCTTATATGGCTACACCTTC	CASSPGRSLYGYTF
TRBV11-3	-	TRBJ1-1	once	TGTGCCAGCAGCTTAGATCAGGCCGTGAACACTGAAGCTTTCTTT	CASSLDQAVNTEAFF
TRBV28	-	TRBJ2-7	few	TGTGCCAGCAGTTGGCGCAGGAGCTCCTACGAGCAGTACTTC	CASSWRRSSYEQYF
TRBV10-3	TRBD2	TRBJ2-3	-	TGTGCCATCAGTGGGACTAGCGGGGGGGCCCGTCCCAGCACAGATACGCAGTATTTT	CAISGTSGGARPSTDTQYF
TRBV7-8	TRBD1	TRBJ1-4	once	TGTGCCAGCAGCTCAGGGGGCGTTGGAAAACTGTTTTTT	CASSSGGVGKLFF
TRBV6-5	-	TRBJ1-1	-	TGTGCCAGCAGTTACTCGCGGGAGAACGAAGCTTTCTTT	CASSYSRENEAFF
TRBV7-9	-	TRBJ2-7	-	TGTGCCAGCAGCGCGGGACACCCCCTTTACGAGCAGTACTTC	CASSAGHPLYEQYF
TRBV7-7	TRBD1	TRBJ2-2	-	TGTGCTAGCAGCTTAGGCCGGCCAGGGGGTTCCCACACCGGGGAGCTGTTTTTT	CASSLGRPGGSHTGELFF
TRBV18	-	TRBJ1-1	-	TGTGCCAGCTCACGACGAAGCGACGGGGAAGCTTTCTTT	CASSRRSDGEAFF
TRBV6-5	-	TRBJ2-3	-	TGTGCCAGCAGTTACTCCAACGGCGATACGCAGTATTTT	CASSYSNGDTQYF
TRBV6-5	TRBD1	TRBJ2-7	-	TGTGCCAGCAGTTACTCCGGGACAGCCATATACGAGCAGTACTTC	CASSYSGTAIYEQYF
TRBV4-1	TRBD1	TRBJ1-2	-	TGCGCCAGCAGCACAAACAGGGGGCGCAGTAATGGCTACACCTTC	CASSTNRGRSNGYTF
TRBV6-5	-	TRBJ1-2	few	TGTGCCAGCTCAGCCGCCGTAGACTATGGCTACACCTTC	CASSAAVDYGYTF
TRBV10-2	-	TRBJ2-6	-	TGCGCCAGCCGCAGGGGCTCTGGGGCCAACGTCCTGACTTTC	CASRRGSGANVLTF
TRBV7-9	-	TRBJ2-1	-	TGTGCCAGCAGCTTAACTAGCTCCTACAATGAGCAGTTCTTC	CASSLTSSYNEQFF
TRBV4-1	-	TRBJ2-7	-	TGCGCCAGCAGCCAGAGACAGGACAGCTCCTACGAGCAGTACTTC	CASSQRQDSSYEQYF
TRBV7-9	-	TRBJ2-4	-	TGTGCCAGCACCGTGGGAGGAACCAAAAACATTCAGTACTTC	CASTVGGTKNIQYF
TRBV5-4	-	TRBJ1-6	few	TGTGCCAGCAGCTTGGGGAACTTGAATTCACCCCTCCACTTT	CASSLGNLNSPLHF
TRBV4-3	-	TRBJ2-6	-	TGCGCCAGCAGCCACCTAGGGGCCTCTGGGGCCAACGTCCTGACTTTC	CASSHLGASGANVLTF
TRBV6-4	TRBD2	TRBJ2-1	-	TGTGCCAGCAGCGGGACTAGCGGGGGGTACAATGAGCAGTTCTTC	CASSGTSGGYNEQFF
TRBV5-6	TRBD2	TRBJ2-5	-	TGTGCCAGCAGCTGGTGGGAGGGGCAAGAGACCCAGTACTTC	CASSWWEGQETQYF
TRBV15	-	TRBJ2-7	-	TGTGCCACCAGCGATGGGGGCACAGGGAGGGACGAGCAGTACTTC	CATSDGGTGRDEQYF
TRBV28	-	TRBJ2-7	-	TGTGCCAGCAGTTTATCGCCTCTGACCCGGCCCGAGCAGTACTTC	CASSLSPLTRPEQYF
TRBV29-1	-	TRBJ2-7	-	TGCAGCGTTGTTAGTCACGCACACTACGAGCAGTACTTC	CSVVSHAHYEQYF
TRBV7-2	-	TRBJ2-7	-	TGTGCCAGCAGCCTCCTCTACGAGCAGTACTTC	CASSLLYEQYF
TRBV28	-	TRBJ1-5	-	TGTGCCAGCAGTTTGTGGCTCAATAGCAATCAGCCCCAGCATTTT	CASSLWLNSNQPQHF
TRBV28	TRBD1	TRBJ1-1	-	TGTGCCAGCAGTACCAACAGGGGGCTGGAGGCTTTCTTT	CASSTNRGLEAFF
TRBV7-6	-	TRBJ1-1	-	TGTGCCAGCAGCAGGGAAAGGAACACTGAAGCTTTCTTT	CASSRERNTEAFF
TRBV14	-	TRBJ1-6	-	TGTGCCAGCAGCCACTTAGGACAGCCCTATAATTCACCCCTCCACTTT	CASSHLGQPYNSPLHF
TRBV25-1	-	TRBJ2-3	-	TGTGCCAGCAGTGAACTCCACACGGGAGTGATAGATACGCAGTATTTT	CASSELHTGVIDTQYF
TRBV5-5	-	TRBJ2-3	-	TGTGCCAGCACCCTCCTCACGCAGTATTTT	CASTLLTQYF
TRBV6-4	-	TRBJ2-1	-	TGTGCCAGCAGTGTAGGGTCTACCCATGAGCAGTTCTTC	CASSVGSTHEQFF
TRBV5-4	-	TRBJ2-3	-	TGTGCCAGCAGCTTTGGGGGGGCTGCGACAGATACGCAGTATTTT	CASSFGGAATDTQYF
TRBV11-2	TRBD2	TRBJ2-1	-	TGTGCCAGCAGCTTAGTCGGGGTCGGTAGCGGGAGGGACAATGAGCAGTTCTTC	CASSLVGVGSGRDNEQFF
TRBV11-1	TRBD2	TRBJ2-3	-	TGTGCCAGCAGCCCACGAGCGGGGGGAACAGATACGCAGTATTTT	CASSPRAGGTDTQYF